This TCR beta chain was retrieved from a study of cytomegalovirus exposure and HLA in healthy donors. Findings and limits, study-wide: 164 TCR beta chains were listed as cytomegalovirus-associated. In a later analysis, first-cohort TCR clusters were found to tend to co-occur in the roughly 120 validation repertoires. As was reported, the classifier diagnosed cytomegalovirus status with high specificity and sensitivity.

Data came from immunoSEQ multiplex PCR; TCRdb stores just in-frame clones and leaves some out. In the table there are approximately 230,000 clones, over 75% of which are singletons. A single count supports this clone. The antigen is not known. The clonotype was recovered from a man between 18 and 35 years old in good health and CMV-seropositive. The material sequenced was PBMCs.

CDR3: CASSSNRDTYEQYF. The CDR3 nucleotides read TGTGCCAGCAGCTCAAACAGAGATACCTACGAGCAGTACTTC. The J gene is TRBJ2-7, the V gene TRBV5-4; no clear D. V gave up 3 bases and J gave up 2 bases, with 12 bases separating them. The CDR3 contains 14 residues. CDR1 SGHNT and CDR2 YYREEE come from the germline V gene (reference sequence).